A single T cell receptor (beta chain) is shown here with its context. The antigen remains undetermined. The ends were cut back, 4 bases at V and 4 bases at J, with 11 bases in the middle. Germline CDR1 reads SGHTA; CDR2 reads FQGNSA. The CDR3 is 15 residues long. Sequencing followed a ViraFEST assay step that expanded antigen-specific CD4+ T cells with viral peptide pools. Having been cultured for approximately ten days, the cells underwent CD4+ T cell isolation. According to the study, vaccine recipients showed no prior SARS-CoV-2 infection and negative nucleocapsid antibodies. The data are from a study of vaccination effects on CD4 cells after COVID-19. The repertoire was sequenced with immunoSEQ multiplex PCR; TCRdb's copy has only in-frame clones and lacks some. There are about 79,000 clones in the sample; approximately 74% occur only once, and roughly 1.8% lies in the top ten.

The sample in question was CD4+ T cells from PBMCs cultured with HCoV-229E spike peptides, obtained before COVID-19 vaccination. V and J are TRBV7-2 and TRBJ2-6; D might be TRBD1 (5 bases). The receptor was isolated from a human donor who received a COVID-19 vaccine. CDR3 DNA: TGTGCCAGCAGCTATCGACAGTTGGGGGCCAACGTCCTGACTTTC. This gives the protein CASSYRQLGANVLTF.